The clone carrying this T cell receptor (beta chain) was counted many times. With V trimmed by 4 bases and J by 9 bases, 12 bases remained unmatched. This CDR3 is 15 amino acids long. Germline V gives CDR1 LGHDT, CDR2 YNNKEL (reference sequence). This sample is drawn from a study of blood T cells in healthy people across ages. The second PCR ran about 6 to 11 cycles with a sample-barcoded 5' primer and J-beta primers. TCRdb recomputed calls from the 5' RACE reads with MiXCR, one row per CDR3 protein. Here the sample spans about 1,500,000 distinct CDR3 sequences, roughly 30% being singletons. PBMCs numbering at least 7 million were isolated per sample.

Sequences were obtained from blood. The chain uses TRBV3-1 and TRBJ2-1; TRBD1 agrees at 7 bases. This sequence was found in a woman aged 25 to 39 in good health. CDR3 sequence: CASSRWTGGDTEQFF. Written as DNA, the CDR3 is TGTGCCAGCAGCCGCTGGACAGGTGGGGACACTGAGCAGTTCTTC.